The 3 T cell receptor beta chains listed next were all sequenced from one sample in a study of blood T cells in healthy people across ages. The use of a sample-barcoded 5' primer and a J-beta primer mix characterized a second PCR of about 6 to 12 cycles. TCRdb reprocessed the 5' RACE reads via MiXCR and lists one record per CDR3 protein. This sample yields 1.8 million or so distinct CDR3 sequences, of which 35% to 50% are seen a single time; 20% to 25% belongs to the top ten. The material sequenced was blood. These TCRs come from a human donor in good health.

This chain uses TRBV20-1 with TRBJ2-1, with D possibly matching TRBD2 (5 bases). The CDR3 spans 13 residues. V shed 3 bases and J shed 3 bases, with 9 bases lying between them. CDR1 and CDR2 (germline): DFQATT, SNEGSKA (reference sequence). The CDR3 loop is CSARDWIYNEQFF. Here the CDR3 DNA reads TGCAGTGCTAGGGACTGGATCTACAATGAGCAGTTCTTC.

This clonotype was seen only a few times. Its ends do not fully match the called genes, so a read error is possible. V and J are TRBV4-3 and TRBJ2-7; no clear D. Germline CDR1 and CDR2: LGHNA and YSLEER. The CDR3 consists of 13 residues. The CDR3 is CASSQDHLYKQYF. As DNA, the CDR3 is TGCGCCAGCAGCCAAGACCACCTCTACAAGCAGTACTTC.

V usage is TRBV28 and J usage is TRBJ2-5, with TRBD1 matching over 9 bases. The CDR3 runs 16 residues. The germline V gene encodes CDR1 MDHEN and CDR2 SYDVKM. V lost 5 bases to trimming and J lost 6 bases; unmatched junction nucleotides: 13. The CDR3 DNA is TGTGCCAGCAGTCCGATCACAGGGGGCGAGCTACAGACCCAGTACTTC. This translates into CASSPITGGELQTQYF.